This is a list of T cell receptor beta chains from one sample in a study of control samples from healthy donors and cancer patients. The method was immunoSEQ multiplex PCR; TCRdb's version includes in-frame clones alone and lacks a portion of them. The sample includes about 110,000 clones, approximately 84% seen only once; the top ten take under 8.5%. The sample was blood. Every receptor here comes from a man aged 18 to 30 in good health. Each CDR3 is given with its conserved first and last residue. A D gene is named only where the DNA matches it firmly. Clone size is not always given. Where it is, it says once, few, many or a class for expanded clones.

cdr3_aa,cdr3_nt,clone_size,j_call,d_call,v_call
CASSLISAGKQFF,TGTGCCAGCAGCTTAATTTCGGCTGGCAAGCAGTTCTTC,NA,TRBJ2-1,NA,TRBV11-3
CASSLYSSGMNTEAFF,TGTGCCAGCAGCTTATACTCGTCAGGGATGAACACTGAAGCTTTCTTT,once,TRBJ1-1,NA,TRBV7-6
CASSLGTFQRNTIYF,TGTGCCAGCAGCCTAGGGACTTTCCAACGGAACACCATATATTTT,NA,TRBJ1-3,NA,TRBV7-9
CASSGTENTGELFF,TGTGCCAGCAGCGGGACGGAGAACACCGGGGAGCTGTTTTTT,NA,TRBJ2-2,NA,TRBV25-1
CAWSEMVSEGTQYF,TGTGCCTGGAGTGAAATGGTGTCCGAAGGGACCCAGTACTTC,NA,TRBJ2-5,NA,TRBV30
CASSVLWTGRGEKLFF,TGTGCCAGCAGTGTTCTTTGGACAGGTCGAGGTGAAAAACTGTTTTTT,few,TRBJ1-4,TRBD1,TRBV25-1
CASSTQTDTGELFF,TGTGCCAGCAGTACTCAGACAGACACCGGGGAGCTGTTTTTT,NA,TRBJ2-2,NA,TRBV6-5
CASSLGQGVYEQFF,TGCGCCAGCAGCTTGGGACAGGGGGTGTACGAGCAGTTCTTC,NA,TRBJ2-1,TRBD1,TRBV5-1
CASSYPGGPGYTF,TGTGCCAGCAGTTATCCAGGGGGCCCTGGCTACACCTTC,NA,TRBJ1-2,TRBD1,TRBV7-2
CASSPHLTTADTQYF,TGTGCCAGCAGTCCACACCTCACGACCGCAGATACGCAGTATTTT,NA,TRBJ2-3,NA,TRBV28
CASSLQFSGANVLTF,TGTGCCAGCAGCCTACAATTCTCTGGGGCCAACGTCCTGACTTTC,NA,TRBJ2-6,NA,TRBV11-1
CASNPASTNEKLFF,TGTGCCAGCAATCCAGCCTCAACTAATGAAAAACTGTTTTTT,NA,TRBJ1-4,NA,TRBV2
CASSRGPGQGKLNEKLFF,TGTGCCAGTAGTCGAGGCCCCGGACAGGGGAAGCTGAATGAAAAACTGTTTTTT,few,TRBJ1-4,TRBD1,TRBV19
CASSQQGAYGYTF,TGCGCCAGCAGCCAACAGGGGGCCTATGGCTACACCTTC,NA,TRBJ1-2,TRBD1,TRBV4-1
CASSASGGMANEKLFF,TGTGCCAGCAGCGCCTCCGGCGGGATGGCTAATGAAAAACTGTTTTTT,NA,TRBJ1-4,NA,TRBV21-1
CASSPDLTETQYF,TGTGCCAGCTCACCGGATCTTACAGAGACCCAGTACTTC,NA,TRBJ2-5,NA,TRBV18
CASSIGAGGGQPQHF,TGTGCCAGTAGTATAGGGGCCGGGGGTGGTCAGCCCCAGCATTTT,NA,TRBJ1-5,NA,TRBV19
CAISESEPGWEPQHF,TGTGCCATCAGTGAGTCGGAGCCAGGGTGGGAGCCCCAGCATTTT,NA,TRBJ1-5,NA,TRBV10-3
CASSLGHEVIQYF,TGTGCCAGCAGCCTGGGACACGAGGTCATTCAGTACTTC,NA,TRBJ2-4,NA,TRBV5-4
CASSSEAQGRVYNSPLHF,TGTGCCAGCAGCTCAGAAGCCCAGGGTAGAGTCTATAATTCACCCCTCCACTTT,NA,TRBJ1-6,NA,TRBV7-6
CASSYSRQGADEKLFF,TGTGCCAGCAGTTACTCGAGGCAGGGGGCGGATGAAAAACTGTTTTTT,NA,TRBJ1-4,TRBD1,TRBV6-2/TRBV6-3
CASSLDLGEANEKLFF,TGTGCCAGCAGCTTAGATTTAGGGGAGGCTAATGAAAAACTGTTTTTT,once,TRBJ1-4,NA,TRBV7-9
CASSFGIGLNTEAFF,TGTGCCAGCAGTTTTGGGATTGGGCTGAACACTGAAGCTTTCTTT,NA,TRBJ1-1,NA,TRBV27
CASSYSGGRPTGELFF,TGTGCCAGCAGTTACTCGGGGGGACGTCCCACCGGGGAGCTGTTTTTT,NA,TRBJ2-2,NA,TRBV6-5
CASSYSRKQNLYGYTF,TGTGCCAGCAGTTACTCGAGGAAACAGAACCTATATGGCTACACCTTC,NA,TRBJ1-2,NA,TRBV6-5
CASRGDLDQPQHF,TGTGCCAGCAGAGGGGATTTGGATCAGCCCCAGCATTTT,NA,TRBJ1-5,NA,TRBV2
CASSSDRGNGYTF,TGTGCCAGCAGTTCCGACAGGGGCAATGGCTACACCTTC,NA,TRBJ1-2,TRBD1,TRBV28
CASSYHGTGAAYEQYF,TGTGCCAGCAGTTATCACGGGACAGGGGCCGCCTACGAGCAGTACTTC,NA,TRBJ2-7,TRBD1,TRBV6-2/TRBV6-3
CASSLAGTGPNEKLFF,TGTGCCAGCAGCTTAGCGGGGACAGGGCCTAATGAAAAACTGTTTTTT,NA,TRBJ1-4,TRBD1,TRBV7-9
CASSRTGRAAEAFF,TGTGCCAGCAGTCGGACAGGGAGGGCGGCTGAAGCTTTCTTT,NA,TRBJ1-1,TRBD1,TRBV6-2/TRBV6-3
CSARGGNTIYF,TGCAGTGCTAGAGGTGGAAACACCATATATTTT,NA,TRBJ1-3,NA,TRBV20-1
CASSPRPDSTYSGNTIYF,TGTGCCAGCTCACCAAGGCCCGACAGCACTTACTCTGGAAACACCATATATTTT,NA,TRBJ1-3,NA,TRBV18
CASSVRTTQNTGELFF,TGTGCCAGCAGCGTACGGACTACCCAGAACACCGGGGAGCTGTTTTTT,NA,TRBJ2-2,NA,TRBV3-1/TRBV3-2
CASSWGGGNTGELFF,TGTGCCAGCAGTTGGGGCGGGGGGAACACCGGGGAGCTGTTTTTT,once,TRBJ2-2,TRBD2,TRBV6-5
CASSLKSEPEKLFF,TGTGCCAGCAGCTTAAAGTCGGAGCCTGAAAAACTGTTTTTT,NA,TRBJ1-4,NA,TRBV7-9
CASSQDRGDNQPQHF,TGTGCCAGCAGCCAAGACCGGGGGGACAATCAGCCCCAGCATTTT,NA,TRBJ1-5,NA,TRBV4-2
CASSTLARGVDYGYTF,TGTGCCAGCAGCACCCTGGCCAGGGGGGTCGACTATGGCTACACCTTC,NA,TRBJ1-2,TRBD1,TRBV7-9
CASSSDSFYGYTF,TGTGCCAGCAGTTCGGACTCATTTTATGGCTACACCTTC,NA,TRBJ1-2,NA,TRBV27
CASSPSGTISYEQYF,TGTGCCAGCAGCCCATCAGGGACAATCTCCTACGAGCAGTACTTC,once,TRBJ2-7,NA,TRBV7-3
CASSYRLAGIVNTGELFF,TGTGCCAGCAGTTACAGGTTGGCGGGGATAGTGAACACCGGGGAGCTGTTTTTT,NA,TRBJ2-2,NA,TRBV6-2/TRBV6-3
CASSAGQLGNEKLFF,TGCGCCAGCAGCGCCGGACAACTGGGGAATGAAAAACTGTTTTTT,few,TRBJ1-4,NA,TRBV5-1
CASSLGLASNEQFF,TGCGCCAGCAGCCTCGGACTAGCCTCCAATGAGCAGTTCTTC,NA,TRBJ2-1,TRBD2,TRBV4-3